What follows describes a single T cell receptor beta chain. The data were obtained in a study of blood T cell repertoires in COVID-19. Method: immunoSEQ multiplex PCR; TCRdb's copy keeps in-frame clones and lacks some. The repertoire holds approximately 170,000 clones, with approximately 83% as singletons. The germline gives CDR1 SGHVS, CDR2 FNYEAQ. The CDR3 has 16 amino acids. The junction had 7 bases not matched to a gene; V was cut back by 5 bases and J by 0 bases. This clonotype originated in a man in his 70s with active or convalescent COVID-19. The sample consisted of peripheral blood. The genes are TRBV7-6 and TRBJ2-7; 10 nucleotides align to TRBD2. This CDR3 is CASSPGLAVGSYEQYF. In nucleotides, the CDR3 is TGTGCCAGCAGCCCTGGACTAGCGGTGGGCTCCTACGAGCAGTACTTC.